This T cell receptor beta chain was sequenced during a study of low-dose radiotherapy and immunotherapy resistance in tumors. This clonotype has at least ten counts. The time point denotes: after trial treatment. Treatment reported: LDRT plus nivolumab, ipilimumab, low-dose cyclophosphamide and aspirin (RACIN trial). Treatment combined nivolumab, ipilimumab, aspirin, low-dose cyclophosphamide and low-dose radiotherapy in a dose-escalation trial. TRAV- and TRBV-specific primers were used for first-strand cDNA, which covered alpha and beta chains. The authors ran around 19 PCR cycles to amplify TCRs with a constant-region primer and V-primer adapter. TCRdb used MiXCR to reprocess the reads, holding one entry per CDR3 protein. This sample has tens of thousands of distinct CDR3 sequences, with less than 30% found just once. The TCR sequence derives from a male donor with prostate cancer. Here the sequenced sample was PBMCs, taken after low-dose radiotherapy plus immunotherapy.

CDR3 in DNA: TGTGCCAGTAGGACCCGGACAGGAATAGCTAACTATGGCTACACCTTC. As protein: CASRTRTGIANYGYTF. The V gene is TRBV19, the J gene TRBJ1-2, with 7 bases matching TRBD1. Germline-derived CDR1 and CDR2 are LNHDA and SQIVND (reference sequence). V shed 6 bases and J 0 bases; nucleotides not matched to a gene: 10. The CDR3 runs to 16 residues.